One sample yielded the 25 T cell receptor beta chains listed below, sequenced in a study of blood T cell repertoires in COVID-19. Profiled with immunoSEQ multiplex PCR; TCRdb holds only in-frame clones, not every one. The sample contains under 300,000 clones, around 82% of which appear only once. Sequenced sample: peripheral blood. These TCRs come from a woman in her forties or fifties who had recovered from COVID-19.

The chain employs TRBV6-1 and TRBJ1-1; 8 positions match TRBD1. The V gene end was trimmed by 3 bases and the J gene end by 10 bases; junction bases not matched to a gene: 1. The CDR3 has 11 residues. Germline V gives CDR1 MNHNS, CDR2 SASEGT. This CDR3 reads CASSDRGRAFF. As DNA, the CDR3 is TGTGCCAGCAGTGACAGGGGGCGAGCTTTCTTT.

This chain uses TRBV28 with TRBJ2-3; TRBD2 might be the D (6 bases). This CDR3 is built from 15 residues. Germline V gene data show CDR1 as MDHEN and CDR2 as SYDVKM. V was clipped by 5 bases and J by 4 bases, with 16 bases between them. In nucleotides, the CDR3 is TGTGCCAGCAGTGTCATCCAGGGAGGTTCAGATACGCAGTATTTT. It encodes CASSVIQGGSDTQYF.

V gene TRBV28 combines with J gene TRBJ2-3, with 7 bases matching TRBD2. Germline V gene data show CDR1 as MDHEN and CDR2 as SYDVKM. With 6 bases clipped from V and 0 bases from J, the junction kept 6 bases outside the gene matches. The CDR3 is 15 amino acids. CDR3 coding DNA: TGTGCCAGCAGCCCAGCGGGAATGAGCACAGATACGCAGTATTTT. Translation: CASSPAGMSTDTQYF.

This chain uses TRBV10-3 with TRBJ1-2; 10 nucleotides line up with TRBD1. In germline, CDR1 is ENHRY, CDR2 SYGVKD. This CDR3 spans 17 amino acids. Trimming removed 6 bases from V and 3 bases from J; junction bases left unmatched: 13. The CDR3 DNA is TGTGCCATCAGCCCGGGACAGGGGACACTATCTGACTATGGCTACACCTTC. Residues: CAISPGQGTLSDYGYTF.

As to this clone: The sample carries other DNA sequences with the same CDR3. The chain employs TRBV12-3 or TRBV12-4 and TRBJ2-3; weak D call: TRBD2 (5 bases). The CDR3 extends over 13 amino acids. The V gene lost 6 bases and the J gene lost 0 bases, with 7 bases spanning the gap. The CDR3 protein is CASRRTSTDTQYF. DNA for the CDR3: TGTGCCAGCAGACGGACTAGCACAGATACGCAGTATTTT.

The V and J genes are TRBV12-3 or TRBV12-4 and TRBJ2-5; D unresolved. CDR3 length: 12 amino acids. The V and J ends lost 6 bases and 7 bases respectively, with 12 bases between them. The CDR3 region is CASSQTPGTQYF. The CDR3 coding sequence is TGTGCCAGCAGCCAGACACCTGGGACCCAGTACTTC.

The rearrangement joins TRBV7-3 to TRBJ2-1; D possibly corresponds to TRBD2 (5 bases). Trimming cost V 5 bases and J 9 bases, with 26 bases left between them. In germline, CDR1 is SGHTA, CDR2 FQGTGA. The CDR3 sequence is 17 residues long. This CDR3 is CASSPGLTSLNIGEQFF. The CDR3 DNA reads TGTGCCAGCAGCCCAGGCTTAACTAGTCTCAATATTGGTGAGCAGTTCTTC.

Comments on this clone: This may arise from a read error, as a much more abundant clone is one base away. The chain couples TRBV7-2 to TRBJ1-5, with TRBD1 matching 7 bases. CDR3 length equals 14 residues. Trimming took 5 bases from V and 2 from J; bases not matched to a gene: 3. CDR1 is SGHTA, CDR2 FQGNSA, per germline. The DNA for the CDR3 is TGTGCCAGCAGCCCCGGACAGGGCAATCAGCCCCAGCATTTT. Residues: CASSPGQGNQPQHF.

This chain joins TRBV28 and TRBJ1-2, with TRBD1 identical over 8 bases. The germline V gene has CDR1 MDHEN and CDR2 SYDVKM. Trimming took 2 bases from V and 7 from J; bases not matched to a gene: 6. The CDR3 has 14 amino acids. CDR3 sequence (DNA): TGTGCCAGCAGTTTAGGGCAGGGGGCGTCTGGCTACACCTTC. Amino acid sequence: CASSLGQGASGYTF.

This rearrangement joins TRBV9 to TRBJ2-5; 8 bases line up with TRBD2. Germline loops: CDR1 SGDLS, CDR2 YYNGEE. This CDR3 is 16 amino acids long. Germline trimming cut 0 bases from V and 1 base from J; bases unmatched to any gene: 5. As DNA, the CDR3 is TGTGCCAGCAGCGTAGTTGCGGGGGGCTTCCAAGAGACCCAGTACTTC. Its protein is CASSVVAGGFQETQYF.

The genes are TRBV18 and TRBJ2-5; unclear D gene. CDR3 length equals 13 residues. CDR1 is KGHSH, CDR2 LQKENI, per germline. V gave up 3 bases and J gave up 4 bases, with 9 bases separating them. CDR3 loop: CASSPGMAETQYF. For the CDR3, the DNA is TGTGCCAGCTCACCGGGCATGGCAGAGACCCAGTACTTC. Filled out from reference TRBV18 and TRBJ2-5, the complete variable domain reads NAGVMQNPRHLVRRRGQEARLRCSPMKGHSHVYWYRQLPEEGLKFMVYLQKENIIDESGMPKERFSAEFPKEGPSILRIQQVVRGDSAAYFCASSPGMAETQYFGPGTRLLVL.

V is TRBV10-1 and J is TRBJ1-5; 8 nucleotides match TRBD1. Germline V gene sequence: CDR1 WNHNN, CDR2 SYGVQD (reference sequence). V was pared by 7 bases and J by 0 bases, with 11 bases of the junction left unmatched. This CDR3 has 17 residues. The CDR3 loop is CASTSRTGWDSNQPQHF. As DNA, the CDR3 is TGCGCCAGCACCTCAAGGACAGGGTGGGATAGCAATCAGCCCCAGCATTTT.

The chain uses TRBV6-5 and TRBJ2-2; 7 bases are a match to TRBD2. The CDR3 extends over 14 amino acids. Germline CDR1 reads MNHEY; CDR2 reads SVGAGI. With V trimmed by 8 bases and J by 5 bases, 8 bases remained unmatched. The CDR3 DNA reads as TGTGCCAGCGCTATTCGGGGGGAAACCGGGGAGCTGTTTTTT. Encoded protein: CASAIRGETGELFF.

The chain is built from TRBV28 and TRBJ1-3; TRBD1 matches at 8 bases. CDR1 is MDHEN, CDR2 SYDVKM, per germline. The CDR3 runs to 15 residues. The J segment lost 5 bases and the V segment lost 4 bases, leaving 7 bases of the junction unmatched. CDR3 amino acids: CASSSPYRGRNTIYF. In nucleotides, the CDR3 is TGTGCCAGCAGTTCCCCTTACAGGGGGAGAAACACCATATATTTT.

This chain links TRBV2 with TRBJ2-2; 9 bases agree with TRBD1. The CDR3 consists of 17 residues. J lost 6 bases, V lost 6 bases, and 14 bases had no gene match. Germline CDR1 SNHLY, CDR2 FYNNEI. Written as DNA, the CDR3 is TGTGCCAGCAGGAGCACGAGAGGGACAGGGTCCCCCGGGGAGCTGTTTTTT. Translation gives CASRSTRGTGSPGELFF.

This chain uses TRBV30 with TRBJ1-2; TRBD1 agrees at 10 bases. Germline lookup yields CDR1 GTSNPN and CDR2 SVGIG (reference sequence). This CDR3 has 13 amino acids. Losses at the gene ends were 1 base for V and 12 bases for J; bases not matched to a gene: 8. The CDR3 DNA sequence: TGTGCCTGGAGTGGACAGGGGGCTCTCGCGGACACCTTC. It specifies CAWSGQGALADTF.

The chain has TRBV29-1 and TRBJ2-1; TRBD2 matches 8 bases. The V and J ends lost 6 bases and 6 bases, in that order; junction bases with no gene match: 10. This CDR3 is 14 amino acids long. CDR1 and CDR2 from the germline V gene are SQVTM and ANQGSEA. The CDR3, as DNA: TGCAGCGTCCTCCGAGCGGGGGCCCTCAATGAGCAGTTCTTC. It encodes CSVLRAGALNEQFF.

The chain links TRBV11-2 to TRBJ1-4; D is possibly TRBD1 (5 bases). The CDR3 totals 16 residues. V gave up 1 base and J gave up 0 bases, with 9 bases separating them. The germline gives CDR1 SGHAT, CDR2 FQNNGV. The DNA for the CDR3 is TGTGCCAGCAGCTTAGGCGGGGCAGCAACTAATGAAAAACTGTTTTTT. Translation gives CASSLGGAATNEKLFF.

V and J are TRBV4-3 and TRBJ1-3, with unresolved D. CDR1 LGHNA and CDR2 YSLEER come from the germline V gene. Trimming removed 0 bases at V and 7 bases at J, with 16 bases between. The CDR3 length is 16 residues. In DNA, the CDR3 is TGCGCCAGCAGCCAAGATGGTGACGGGAGCTACAACACCATATATTTT. This translates into CASSQDGDGSYNTIYF.

The genes are TRBV11-1 and TRBJ1-6; 7 bases line up with TRBD1. The V gene end was trimmed by 2 bases and the J gene end by 5 bases; junction bases not matched to a gene: 3. The length of the CDR3 is 15 residues. CDR1 and CDR2 (germline): SGHAT, FQDESV (reference sequence). The CDR3 sequence is CASSLRGPDNSPLHF. The CDR3 nucleotides read TGTGCCAGCAGCTTAAGGGGGCCGGATAATTCACCCCTCCACTTT.

This clone has just one count. This chain uses TRBV5-4 with TRBJ2-2, with D possibly being TRBD1 (6 bases). V lost 4 bases to trimming and J lost 5 bases, with 12 bases between them. CDR1 SGHNT and CDR2 YYREEE come from the germline V gene (reference sequence). The CDR3 is made up of 14 amino acids. Written as DNA, the CDR3 is TGTGCCAGCAGCGCACAGGGAGCGACCGGGGAGCTGTTTTTT. It codes for CASSAQGATGELFF.

The V call is TRBV7-2, the J call TRBJ1-2; tentative D call: TRBD1 (6 bases). Trimming pared 1 base from V and 6 bases from J, leaving 9 bases between. The CDR3 loop spans 13 amino acids. Germline V gene data show CDR1 as SGHTA and CDR2 as FQGNSA. The CDR3 loop is CASSLVQGHGYTF. In DNA form, the CDR3 reads TGTGCCAGCAGCTTAGTGCAGGGGCATGGCTACACCTTC.

For the CDR3, the DNA is TGTGCCAGCAATAACAGGGGCTACGAGCAGTACTTC. Its translation: CASNNRGYEQYF. The chain recombines TRBV28 with TRBJ2-7; 7 nucleotides align to TRBD1. The length of the CDR3 is 12 residues. Germline V gene sequence: CDR1 MDHEN, CDR2 SYDVKM. Trimming at V came to 7 bases and at J to 3 bases, leaving 3 bases not matched to a gene.

The sample holds a few counts of this clone. CDR3 protein: CASSEGQANGGNTIYF. The CDR3 coding sequence is TGCGCCAGCAGTGAGGGACAGGCCAATGGTGGAAACACCATATATTTT. The chain links TRBV10-1 to TRBJ1-3, with 7 bases fitting TRBD1. This CDR3 contains 16 residues. J lost 3 bases, V lost 2 bases, and 7 bases had no gene match. Germline lookup yields CDR1 WNHNN and CDR2 SYGVQD (reference sequence).

This clone has a single count. The chain employs TRBV2 and TRBJ2-7; D call uncertain. The CDR3 sequence is 12 residues long. Per germline, CDR1 SNHLY and CDR2 FYNNEI. The CDR3, as DNA: TGTGTCAGTCGCGCGGTCTTCTACGAGCAGTACTTC. Amino acids: CVSRAVFYEQYF.